The 8 T cell receptor beta chains given below trace back to one sample, sequenced in a study of persistence of HIV-infected CD4 T cells. Sequencing used immunoSEQ version 4 in survey mode. Clones were read by immunoSEQ multiplex PCR, and TCRdb kept only the in-frame ones, dropping some. This repertoire shows 35,000 to 50,000 clones, approximately 88% found once; its top ten account for 0.85% to 1.3%. What these receptors recognize is not known. Nonspecific anti-CD3/anti-CD28 bead stimulation represents the broad CD4+ T cell repertoire. Sorting of responding CD4+ T cells relied on upregulated CD40 ligand together with CD69. This sample comprised CD4+ T cells sorted from PBMCs after approximately 19-hour stimulation, obtained from a patient who received antiretroviral therapy. The origin of the receptors is an adult man with HIV who was CMV-seropositive.

The chain employs TRBV9 and TRBJ2-4; TRBD2 might be the D (6 bases). The germline V gene has CDR1 SGDLS and CDR2 YYNGEE. Trimming cost V 3 bases and J 1 base, with 14 bases left between them. The CDR3 runs 16 residues. The CDR3 DNA reads as TGTGCCAGCAGCGACGGGGAGGATCTGGCCAAAAACATTCAGTACTTC. This codes for CASSDGEDLAKNIQYF.

V and J are TRBV4-1 and TRBJ2-3, with 12 nucleotides matching TRBD2. Germline V lookup: CDR1 MGHRA, CDR2 YSYEKL. The CDR3 length is 18 residues. Losses at the gene ends were 4 bases for V and 5 bases for J; bases not matched to a gene: 13. The CDR3 nucleotides are TGCGCCAGCAGCCGAGACCTAGCTAGCGGGGGGGCGGGAGATACGCAGTATTTT. Protein sequence: CASSRDLASGGAGDTQYF.

This clone was found once. The rearrangement uses TRBV28 and TRBJ2-4; D gene unclear. The germline CDR1 and CDR2 sequences are MDHEN and SYDVKM. The CDR3 length is 13 residues. V was clipped by 7 bases and J by 7 bases, with 14 bases between them. The CDR3 region has the DNA TGTGCCAGCACCCCCCGGGCAGTGAACATTCAGTACTTC. As protein: CASTPRAVNIQYF.

This chain connects TRBV6-5 to TRBJ1-4; D unclear. CDR3 length: 15 residues. Germline loops: CDR1 MNHEY, CDR2 SVGAGI. The V end lost 8 bases, the J end lost 0 bases, and 13 bases lay between the germline ends. In DNA form, the CDR3 reads TGTGCCAGCGGACCGACTGCTGCAACTAATGAAAAACTGTTTTTT. Its protein product is CASGPTAATNEKLFF.

In DNA form, the CDR3 reads TGCGCCAGCAGCCATGGTCGGAGGGGTTACGAGCAGTACTTC. This gives the protein CASSHGRRGYEQYF. The genes are TRBV4-1 and TRBJ2-7, with TRBD2 as a possible D gene (6 bases). The V and J ends lost 3 bases and 4 bases respectively, with 13 bases between them. CDR1 and CDR2 (germline): MGHRA, YSYEKL. The CDR3 is made up of 14 amino acids.

This chain connects TRBV19 to TRBJ1-4; 8 nucleotides align to TRBD1. After removal of 4 bases from V and 5 bases from J, the junction contained 12 bases not matched to a gene. The germline CDR1 and CDR2 sequences are LNHDA and SQIVND (reference sequence). This CDR3 region has 17 residues. The CDR3 nucleotides are TGTGCCAGTAGTAAAGGCCCCTCAGGGGGCTCAAATGAAAAACTGTTTTTT. Protein sequence: CASSKGPSGGSNEKLFF. Using reference TRBV19 and TRBJ1-4 for the parts outside the CDR3, the full variable domain is DGGITQSPKYLFRKEGQNVTLSCEQNLNHDAMYWYRQDPGQGLRLIYYSQIVNDFQKGDIAEGYSVSREKKESFPLTVTSAQKNPTAFYLCASSKGPSGGSNEKLFFGSGTQLSVL.

The chain links TRBV29-1 to TRBJ1-5; 7 nucleotides line up with TRBD1. In germline, CDR1 is SQVTM, CDR2 ANQGSEA. The CDR3 is 13 residues long. J was trimmed by 6 bases and V by 6 bases; bases with no gene match: 8. Here the CDR3 reads CSVGDRVGQPQHF. CDR3 nucleotide sequence: TGCAGCGTAGGCGACAGGGTCGGTCAGCCCCAGCATTTT.

The J gene is TRBJ2-3, the V gene TRBV11-2, with D possibly being TRBD1 or TRBD2 (5 bases each). The germline gives CDR1 SGHAT, CDR2 FQNNGV. V was cut by 1 base and J by 0 bases, with 17 bases left in between. The CDR3 spans 18 residues. CDR3 in amino acids: CASSLARTGTASTDTQYF. For the CDR3, the DNA is TGTGCCAGCAGCTTAGCTCGGACCGGGACGGCTAGCACAGATACGCAGTATTTT.